The source of this T cell receptor (beta chain) is a study of CD4+ T cells in melanoma. Study-wide results and caveats: Reportedly, melanoma neoantigen-specific CD4+ T cells showed varied differentiation states.

Worth noting for this clone: Antigen unknown.

The protocol was immunoSEQ multiplex PCR, while the TCRdb copy is restricted to in-frame clones and leaves out a portion. The data contain some 150,000 clones, about 90% of them singletons. V lost 4 bases, J lost 8 bases, and 26 bases lay in between. This CDR3 is built from 17 residues. Germline V gene lookup returns CDR1 SEHNR and CDR2 FQNEAQ (reference sequence). This receptor was taken from a human donor with melanoma. V and J are TRBV7-9 and TRBJ1-2; weak D call: TRBD1 (6 bases). DNA of the CDR3: TGTGCCAGCAGCTCGCACCGCCCCGGGACAAAAAGAGAGGGCTACACCTTC. This gives the protein CASSSHRPGTKREGYTF.